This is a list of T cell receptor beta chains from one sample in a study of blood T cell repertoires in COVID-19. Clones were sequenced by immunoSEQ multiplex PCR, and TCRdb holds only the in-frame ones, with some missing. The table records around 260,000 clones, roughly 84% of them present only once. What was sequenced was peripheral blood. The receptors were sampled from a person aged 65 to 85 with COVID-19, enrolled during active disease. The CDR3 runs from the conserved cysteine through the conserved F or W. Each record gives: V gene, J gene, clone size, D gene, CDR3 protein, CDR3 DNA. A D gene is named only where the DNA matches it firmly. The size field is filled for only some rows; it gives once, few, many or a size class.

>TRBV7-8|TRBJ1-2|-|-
CASSLTDRSYGYTF
TGTGCCAGCAGCTTAACGGACAGATCCTATGGCTACACCTTC
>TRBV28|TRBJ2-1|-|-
CASSLFLSSYNEQFF
TGTGCCAGCAGTTTATTCCTGAGCTCCTACAATGAGCAGTTCTTC
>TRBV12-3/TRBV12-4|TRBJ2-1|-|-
CASSSLYNEQFF
TGTGCCAGCAGTTCGTTGTACAATGAGCAGTTCTTC
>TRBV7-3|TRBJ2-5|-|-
CASSLRGYRSETQYF
TGTGCCAGCAGCCTTAGGGGTTACAGGTCAGAGACCCAGTACTTC
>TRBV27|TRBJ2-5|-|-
CASQGETQYF
TGTGCCAGCCAGGGAGAGACCCAGTACTTC
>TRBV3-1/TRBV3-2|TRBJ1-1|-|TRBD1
CASSQGQGEAFF
TGTGCCAGCAGCCAGGGACAGGGTGAAGCTTTCTTT
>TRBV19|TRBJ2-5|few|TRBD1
CASSETFEGAETQYF
TGTGCCAGTAGTGAAACATTCGAGGGGGCAGAGACCCAGTACTTC
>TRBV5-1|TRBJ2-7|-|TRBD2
CASSRTSFEQYF
TGCGCCAGCAGCCGGACTAGCTTCGAGCAGTACTTC
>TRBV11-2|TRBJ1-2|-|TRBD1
CASSSTGTVVGYTF
TGTGCCAGCAGCTCCACCGGGACAGTTGTCGGCTACACCTTC
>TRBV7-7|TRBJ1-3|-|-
CASSREAGRGNTIYF
TGTGCCAGCAGCAGGGAGGCAGGCCGTGGAAACACCATATATTTT
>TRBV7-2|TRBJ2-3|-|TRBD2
CASSYRLAGRTDTQYF
TGTGCCAGCAGCTACCGGCTAGCGGGACGCACAGATACGCAGTATTTT
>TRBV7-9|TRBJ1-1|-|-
CASSLVGQVNTEAFF
TGTGCCAGCAGCTTAGTGGGCCAGGTGAACACTGAAGCTTTCTTT
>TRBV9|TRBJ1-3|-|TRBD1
CASSPLGTGISGNTIYF
TGTGCCAGCAGCCCCCTCGGGACAGGGATCTCTGGAAACACCATATATTTT
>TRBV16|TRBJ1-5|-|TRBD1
CASSHFDRGSNQPQHF
TGTGCCAGCAGCCATTTCGACAGGGGAAGCAATCAGCCCCAGCATTTT
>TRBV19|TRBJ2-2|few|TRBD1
CASSIGGTGNTGELFF
TGTGCCAGTAGTATAGGTGGGACAGGGAACACCGGGGAGCTGTTTTTT
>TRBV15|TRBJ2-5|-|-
CATSRGSSEETQYF
TGTGCCACCAGCAGAGGAAGTAGCGAAGAGACCCAGTACTTC
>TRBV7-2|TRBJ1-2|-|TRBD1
CASSLGSGGRKYGYTF
TGTGCCAGCAGCTTAGGGTCAGGGGGACGAAAATATGGCTACACCTTC
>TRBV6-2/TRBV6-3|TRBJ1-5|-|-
CASSPPSHSNQPQHF
TGTGCCAGCAGTCCCCCCTCACATAGCAATCAGCCCCAGCATTTT
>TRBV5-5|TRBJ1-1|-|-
CASSLWWSTEAFF
TGTGCCAGCAGCTTGTGGTGGAGCACTGAAGCTTTCTTT
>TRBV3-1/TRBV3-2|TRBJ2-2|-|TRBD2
CARILAGGPRTGELFF
TGTGCCAGGATTCTAGCGGGGGGGCCGAGGACCGGGGAGCTGTTTTTT
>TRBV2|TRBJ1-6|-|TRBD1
CASSDTQQGFGSPLHF
TGTGCCAGCAGTGACACCCAACAGGGGTTTGGGTCACCCCTCCACTTT
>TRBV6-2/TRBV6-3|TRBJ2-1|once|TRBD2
CASSAGLAGGIEQFF
TGTGCCAGCAGTGCGGGACTAGCGGGCGGAATTGAGCAGTTCTTC
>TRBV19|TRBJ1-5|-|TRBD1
CASGDRPNSNQPQHF
TGTGCCAGTGGGGACAGACCTAATAGCAATCAGCCCCAGCATTTT
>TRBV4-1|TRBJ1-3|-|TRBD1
CASSPRQGSGNTIYF
TGCGCCAGCAGCCCCAGACAGGGCTCTGGAAACACCATATATTTT
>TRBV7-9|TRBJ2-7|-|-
CASSLEQSHPYEQYF
TGTGCCAGCAGCTTAGAACAGTCCCATCCCTACGAGCAGTACTTC
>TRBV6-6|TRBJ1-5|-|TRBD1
CASSRIPTHTGGGNQPQHF
TGTGCCAGCAGTCGGATCCCGACGCACACAGGGGGGGGCAATCAGCCCCAGCATTTT
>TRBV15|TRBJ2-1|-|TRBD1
CATSRDRSFSDEQFF
TGTGCCACCAGCAGGGACAGGTCTTTTTCGGATGAGCAGTTCTTC
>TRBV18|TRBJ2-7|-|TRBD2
CASSVGLAGIDEQYF
TGTGCCAGCTCAGTTGGACTAGCGGGAATAGACGAGCAGTACTTC
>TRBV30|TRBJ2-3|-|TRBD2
CASEGSGSTDTQYF
TGTGCTTCAGAGGGTAGCGGGAGCACAGATACGCAGTATTTT
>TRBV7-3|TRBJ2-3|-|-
CASSLMRGGTDTQYF
TGTGCCAGCAGCTTGATGCGGGGAGGCACAGATACGCAGTATTTT
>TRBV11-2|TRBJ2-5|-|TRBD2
CASSSNSGGAGETQYF
TGTGCCAGCAGCTCCAATAGCGGGGGGGCGGGAGAGACCCAGTACTTC
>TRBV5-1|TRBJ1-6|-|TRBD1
CASTTGQGSNSPLHF
TGCGCCAGCACCACAGGACAGGGAAGTAATTCACCCCTCCACTTT
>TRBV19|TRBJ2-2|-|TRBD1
CASSITGQGPGELFF
TGTGCCAGTAGTATAACTGGACAGGGGCCCGGGGAGCTGTTTTTT
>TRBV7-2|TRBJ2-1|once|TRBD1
CASSSRPGTGANEQFF
TGTGCCAGCAGCTCACGTCCCGGGACAGGGGCGAATGAGCAGTTCTTC
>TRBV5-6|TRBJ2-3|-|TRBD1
CASSYGTGKSDTQYF
TGTGCCAGCAGCTATGGGACAGGGAAATCGGATACGCAGTATTTT
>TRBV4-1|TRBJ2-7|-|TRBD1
CASSQDAGGFYEQYF
TGCGCCAGCAGCCAAGATGCAGGGGGATTCTACGAGCAGTACTTC
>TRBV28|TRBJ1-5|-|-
CASSGTRNQPQHF
TGTGCCAGTTCTGGGACACGGAATCAGCCCCAGCATTTT
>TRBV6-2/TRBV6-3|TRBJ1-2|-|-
CASSESLYGYTF
TGTGCAAGCAGTGAGAGTCTCTATGGCTACACCTTC
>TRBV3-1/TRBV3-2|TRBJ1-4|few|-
CASSLRTARNEKLFF
TGTGCCAGCAGCCTCCGGACAGCAAGAAATGAAAAACTGTTTTTT
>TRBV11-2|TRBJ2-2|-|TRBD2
CASSSGLVSTGELFF
TGTGCCAGCAGCTCGGGACTAGTCTCCACCGGGGAGCTGTTTTTT
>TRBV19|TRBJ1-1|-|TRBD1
CASRAWDRGQTEAFF
TGTGCCAGTAGGGCTTGGGACAGGGGGCAGACTGAAGCTTTCTTT
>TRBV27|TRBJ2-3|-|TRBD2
CATRPLADTDTQYF
TGTGCCACCCGGCCGCTAGCGGACACAGATACGCAGTATTTT
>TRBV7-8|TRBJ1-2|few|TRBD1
CASSDKTGANYGYTF
TGTGCCAGCAGCGACAAGACAGGGGCAAACTATGGCTACACCTTC
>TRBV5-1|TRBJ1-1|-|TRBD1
CASRGPGGTNTEAFF
TGCGCCAGCAGGGGACCAGGGGGCACAAACACTGAAGCTTTCTTT
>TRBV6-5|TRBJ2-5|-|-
CASSYSTYRETQYF
TGTGCCAGCAGTTACTCGACTTATCGGGAGACCCAGTACTTC
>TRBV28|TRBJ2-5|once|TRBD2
CASSSTWAGGADRETQYF
TGTGCCAGCAGTTCTACGTGGGCGGGAGGGGCCGACCGGGAGACCCAGTACTTC